This T cell receptor beta chain stems from a study of cytomegalovirus exposure and HLA in healthy donors. General study results and limits: Subsequent analysis showed first-cohort TCR clusters tending to co-occur in around 130 validation repertoires. Researchers reported that three CMV-associated chains were confirmed in vitro as CMV antigen-specific. The study labeled 164 TCR beta chains cytomegalovirus-associated. High specificity and sensitivity for cytomegalovirus status were reported for the classifier.

Profiled with immunoSEQ multiplex PCR; TCRdb holds only in-frame clones, not every one. The table includes about 110,000 clones, about nine tenths detected once. Note on this clone: Its target is not known.

This TCR derives from a woman under 30 in good health and CMV-seropositive. The sample comprised PBMCs.

The CDR3, as DNA: TGTGCCAGCAGCCAGGGACAGGGGACCTACAATGAGCAGTTCTTC. It is translated as CASSQGQGTYNEQFF. The V and J genes are TRBV7-2 and TRBJ2-1; 10 bases align to TRBD1. CDR1 and CDR2 from the germline V gene are SGHTA and FQGNSA. V trimming: 5 bases; J trimming: 2 bases; junction bases outside the gene matches: 3. The CDR3 runs 15 residues.